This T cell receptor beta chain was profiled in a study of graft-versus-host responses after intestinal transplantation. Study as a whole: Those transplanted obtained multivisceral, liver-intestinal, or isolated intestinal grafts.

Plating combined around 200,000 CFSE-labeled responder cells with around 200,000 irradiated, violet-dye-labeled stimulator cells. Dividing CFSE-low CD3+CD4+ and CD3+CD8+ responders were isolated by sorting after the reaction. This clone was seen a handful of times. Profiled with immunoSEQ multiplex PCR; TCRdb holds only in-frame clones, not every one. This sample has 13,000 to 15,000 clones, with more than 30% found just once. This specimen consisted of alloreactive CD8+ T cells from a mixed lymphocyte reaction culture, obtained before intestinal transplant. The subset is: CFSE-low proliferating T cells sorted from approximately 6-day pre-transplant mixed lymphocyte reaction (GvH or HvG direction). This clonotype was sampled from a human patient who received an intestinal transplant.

The CDR3 nucleotides are TGTGCCAGCAGTCCCAGGGTCCCCTACGAGCAGTACTTC. It encodes CASSPRVPYEQYF. The V gene is TRBV6-1, the J gene TRBJ2-7; tentative D call: TRBD1 (5 bases). Trimming stripped 5 bases from V and 2 bases from J, with 10 bases between. The CDR3 loop spans 13 amino acids. The germline V gene encodes CDR1 MNHNS and CDR2 SASEGT.